The rows below give T cell receptor beta chains drawn from one sample of a study of blood T cell repertoires in COVID-19. Assay: immunoSEQ multiplex PCR; the TCRdb copy retains only in-frame clones and omits some. The repertoire consists of 180,000 or so clones, with 85% to 90% occurring once and the leading ten covering 7.5% to 9.5%. The sample taken for sequencing was peripheral blood. The receptor source for this set is a woman in her sixties with acute or convalescent COVID-19. CDR3s include the opening cysteine and the closing phenylalanine or tryptophan. D genes are given only for firm matches. Size tells how often a clone was seen (once, few, many) or the class of an expanded clone, and some rows leave it out.

abundance	d_gene	v_gene	j_gene	CDR3aa	CDR3nt
NA	TRBD2	TRBV12-3/TRBV12-4	TRBJ2-1	CASKLAGANEQFF	TGTGCCAGCAAACTAGCGGGAGCAAATGAGCAGTTCTTC
many	NA	TRBV15	TRBJ1-6	CATSREAGSNSPLHF	TGTGCCACCAGCAGAGAAGCGGGATCGAATTCACCCCTCCACTTT
NA	NA	TRBV12-3/TRBV12-4	TRBJ2-1	CASRSVANEQFF	TGTGCCAGCAGATCCGTAGCCAATGAGCAGTTCTTC
NA	NA	TRBV7-3	TRBJ1-4	CASSPRGGKLFF	TGTGCCAGCAGCCCCAGGGGAGGGAAACTGTTTTTT
NA	NA	TRBV30	TRBJ1-6	CAWSKGDYNSPLHF	TGTGCCTGGAGTAAAGGGGACTATAATTCACCCCTCCACTTT
NA	NA	TRBV28	TRBJ1-5	CASSLRHVYQPQHF	TGTGCCAGCAGCCTACGCCACGTTTATCAGCCCCAGCATTTT
NA	NA	TRBV27	TRBJ2-3	CASSLLGADTQYF	TGTGCCAGCAGTTTATTAGGAGCAGATACGCAGTATTTT
NA	TRBD2	TRBV14	TRBJ2-3	CASSQVVRLAGESSGTQYF	TGTGCCAGCAGCCAAGTCGTACGGCTAGCGGGAGAAAGTAGCGGTACGCAGTATTTT
NA	NA	TRBV7-2	TRBJ1-3	CASSSPGGKEGNTIYF	TGTGCCAGCAGCTCCCCCGGCGGGAAGGAAGGAAACACCATATATTTT
NA	NA	TRBV19	TRBJ1-5	CASSMDISNQPQHF	TGTGCCAGTAGTATGGACATTAGCAATCAGCCCCAGCATTTT
NA	NA	TRBV28	TRBJ1-5	CASSLWGRRDQPQHF	TGTGCCAGCAGTTTGTGGGGGCGAAGGGATCAGCCCCAGCATTTT
NA	NA	TRBV28	TRBJ1-1	CASIGQPNTEAFF	TGTGCCAGCATCGGACAGCCCAACACTGAAGCTTTCTTT
NA	NA	TRBV28	TRBJ1-3	CATQRGGAISGNTIYF	TGTGCCACCCAACGGGGAGGGGCGATCTCTGGAAACACCATATATTTT
NA	NA	TRBV28	TRBJ1-2	CASSQRGGTGYGYTF	TGTGCCAGCAGTCAGAGGGGGGGTACGGGCTATGGCTACACCTTC
few	TRBD1	TRBV6-5	TRBJ2-2	CATRTGGSTGELFF	TGTGCCACCCGGACAGGGGGAAGCACCGGGGAGCTGTTTTTT
NA	NA	TRBV20-1	TRBJ2-3	CSARLDTQYF	TGCAGTGCTCGACTAGATACGCAGTATTTT
NA	NA	TRBV19	TRBJ1-4	CASSILQVATNEKLFF	TGTGCCAGTAGTATTCTGCAGGTTGCAACTAATGAAAAACTGTTTTTT
NA	NA	TRBV18	TRBJ2-7	CASSLSSSYEQYF	TGTGCCAGCTCTCTATCCTCTTCCTACGAGCAGTACTTC
NA	TRBD2	TRBV9	TRBJ2-1	CASSVGASGSHQSEQFF	TGTGCCAGCAGTGTGGGGGCTAGCGGGAGTCATCAAAGTGAGCAGTTCTTC
NA	TRBD1	TRBV14	TRBJ1-1	CASTKGQPNTEAFF	TGTGCCAGCACCAAGGGACAGCCGAACACTGAAGCTTTCTTT
NA	TRBD2	TRBV27	TRBJ2-3	CASSWSSGSLADTQYF	TGTGCCAGCAGTTGGTCTAGCGGGAGTCTTGCAGATACGCAGTATTTT
once	TRBD2	TRBV7-2	TRBJ2-1	CASRRPGLGYNEQFF	TGTGCCAGCAGAAGGCCGGGACTAGGCTACAATGAGCAGTTCTTC
NA	TRBD1	TRBV2	TRBJ2-7	CASTMVRQGLSYEQYF	TGTGCCAGCACTATGGTGAGACAGGGTCTCTCCTACGAGCAGTACTTC
many	NA	TRBV30	TRBJ2-1	CAWSQVPSYNEQFF	TGTGCCTGGAGTCAGGTACCCTCCTACAATGAGCAGTTCTTC
NA	TRBD1	TRBV30	TRBJ2-6	CAWSVKGARANVLTF	TGTGCCTGGAGTGTAAAGGGGGCTCGGGCCAACGTCCTGACTTTC
NA	NA	TRBV12-3/TRBV12-4	TRBJ1-5	CASSTDSNQPQHF	TGTGCCAGCAGTACAGATAGCAATCAGCCCCAGCATTTT
NA	TRBD2	TRBV6-5	TRBJ2-7	CASSYSISGAYEQYF	TGTGCCAGCAGTTACTCGATCAGCGGGGCATACGAGCAGTACTTC
NA	TRBD1	TRBV3-1/TRBV3-2	TRBJ1-5	CASSPGGALTGGPQHF	TGTGCCAGCAGCCCAGGGGGCGCTTTAACCGGCGGGCCCCAGCATTTT
NA	NA	TRBV5-1	TRBJ1-2	CASSLTQADAGYTF	TGCGCCAGCAGCTTAACCCAAGCGGACGCTGGCTACACCTTC
once	NA	TRBV28	TRBJ1-1	CASSLFGLQGNTEAFF	TGTGCCAGCAGTTTATTCGGCCTACAGGGTAACACTGAAGCTTTCTTT
NA	NA	TRBV19	TRBJ2-5	CATSPGQQETQYF	TGTGCCACAAGCCCGGGACAACAAGAGACCCAGTACTTC
NA	NA	TRBV12-5	TRBJ1-2	CASGLGPGRDYGYTF	TGTGCTAGTGGTTTGGGTCCGGGAAGAGACTATGGCTACACCTTC